The 8 T cell receptor beta chains given below trace back to one sample, sequenced in a study of radiotherapy plus CTLA-4 blockade in lung cancer. Sequencing was performed with immunoSEQ multiplex PCR; in TCRdb, only in-frame clones are kept and a portion is missing. The sample has about 46,000 clones, 65% to 80% seen once. The source material was peripheral blood, sampled from a patient treated with radiotherapy plus ipilimumab. Receptors originate from a human donor with non-small cell lung cancer whose response to radiotherapy plus ipilimumab could not be evaluated.

This clone was recorded a few times. V gene TRBV28 combines with J gene TRBJ1-4, with 9 bases that match TRBD1. Trimming removed 5 bases from V and 4 bases from J; junction bases left unmatched: 5. The CDR3 totals 15 residues. Per the germline V gene, CDR1 is MDHEN and CDR2 is SYDVKM. The CDR3 sequence: CASSPWTGDNEKLFF. The CDR3 bases are TGTGCCAGCAGTCCATGGACAGGGGATAATGAAAAACTGTTTTTT.

The rearrangement links TRBV7-2 to TRBJ1-3; D remains unclear. With 3 bases removed from V and 12 bases from J, the gap between germline ends came to 12 bases. The CDR3 contains 12 residues. Germline CDR1 reads SGHTA; CDR2 reads FQGNSA. CDR3 bases: TGTGCCAGCAGCTTCGACACCCCAGGCATATATTTT. Encoded protein: CASSFDTPGIYF.

This clone was counted a few times. CDR3 nucleotide sequence: TGTGCCAGCAGCTTGTATGGGACAGGGGGCGACGGCTACGAGCAGTACTTC. Protein sequence: CASSLYGTGGDGYEQYF. This chain uses TRBV5-8 with TRBJ2-7; 12 bases are shared with TRBD1. After removal of 1 base from V and 3 bases from J, the junction contained 8 bases not matched to a gene. Germline V CDR1 and CDR2: SGHTS, YDEGEE. The CDR3 has 17 residues. The whole variable domain, remainder taken from reference TRBV5-8 and TRBJ2-7, is EAGVTQSPTHLIKTRGQQATLRCSPISGHTSVYWYQQALGLGLQFLLWYDEGEERNRGNFPPRFSGRQFPNYSSELNVNALELEDSALYLCASSLYGTGGDGYEQYFGPGTRLTVT.

The rearrangement links TRBV4-3 to TRBJ2-3, with a weak D call TRBD1 (5 bases). Germline lookup yields CDR1 LGHNA and CDR2 YSLEER. V was clipped by 1 base and J by 4 bases, with 12 bases between them. This CDR3 has 15 amino acids. The CDR3 DNA reads as TGCGCCAGCAGCCAAGGGAACAGGTTCGCAGATACGCAGTATTTT. This translates into CASSQGNRFADTQYF.

The CDR3 DNA reads as TGCGCCAGCAGTCATTCGGGGGGGCAGATAAATACCCACGAGCAGTACTTC. Its protein product is CASSHSGGQINTHEQYF. The chain links TRBV23-1 to TRBJ2-7, with TRBD2 matching 8 bases. TRBV23-1 is sorted into the ORF group, with uncertain function. The CDR3 is 17 residues long. V was pared by 3 bases and J by 5 bases, with 15 bases of the junction left unmatched.

The V gene is TRBV7-2, the J gene TRBJ2-1; 13 nucleotides agree with TRBD2. The germline gives CDR1 SGHTA, CDR2 FQGNSA. V lost 4 bases and J lost 7; bases outside the gene matches: 7. CDR3 size: 16 residues. The CDR3 DNA sequence: TGTGCCAGCAGCTCGATGTCGGGACTAGCGGGAAATGAGCAGTTCTTC. Protein: CASSSMSGLAGNEQFF.

The gene calls are TRBV7-2 and TRBJ1-2; 12 nucleotides agree with TRBD1. The length of the CDR3 is 17 residues. Germline CDR1 is SGHTA and CDR2 is FQGNSA. Trimming cost V 5 bases and J 8 bases; bases outside gene matches: 15. The CDR3 loop is CASSRGTGGKGAWGYTF. The CDR3 DNA sequence: TGTGCCAGCAGCCGCGGGACAGGGGGCAAAGGGGCATGGGGCTACACCTTC. Variable domain in full (rest from reference TRBV7-2 and TRBJ1-2): GAGVSQSPSNKVTEKGKDVELRCDPISGHTALYWYRQSLGQGLEFLIYFQGNSAPDKSGLPSDRFSAERTGGSVSTLTIQRTQQEDSAVYLCASSRGTGGKGAWGYTFGSGTRLTVV.

The chain carries TRBV6-8 and TRBJ1-5; the D is unclear. The CDR3 has 15 amino acids. CDR1 and CDR2 from the germline V gene are MNHGY and SAAAGT. V shed 9 bases and J shed 9 bases, with 24 bases lying between them. This CDR3 is CASTHALGGSRPQHF. In DNA, the CDR3 is TGTGCCAGTACTCACGCCCTGGGAGGAAGTCGGCCCCAGCATTTT.